What follows describes a single T cell receptor beta chain. This entry comes from a study of blood T cell repertoires in COVID-19. In the authors' workflow: Reference gene primers were amplified, and this amplification served to estimate nucleated cell counts. Produced via immunoSEQ multiplex PCR; TCRdb's table is partial and in-frame only. The V and J calls and clone size were taken over from that table, and D and trimming were inferred from the DNA. The sample includes some 400,000 clones, 80% to 90% of them seen just once. Participants, about 18 to 90 years old, spanned under 25 US areas. Germline CDR1 is SGHKS and CDR2 is YYEKEE (reference sequence). After removal of 3 bases from V and 2 bases from J, the junction contained 2 bases not matched to a gene. This CDR3 is 14 amino acids long.

The clonotype was recovered from a man aged 25 to 40 who had recovered from COVID-19. The sequencing sample was made of PBMCs or T cells enriched from blood (not recorded which). V gene TRBV5-5 combines with J gene TRBJ2-7; 10 bases map to TRBD1. The CDR3 sequence is CASSWGQGTYEQYF. In DNA, the CDR3 is TGTGCCAGCAGCTGGGGACAGGGGACCTACGAGCAGTACTTC. Full variable domain (rest looked up from reference TRBV5-5 and TRBJ2-7): DAGVTQSPTHLIKTRGQQVTLRCSPISGHKSVSWYQQVLGQGPQFIFQYYEKEERGRGNFPDRFSARQFPNYSSELNVNALLLGDSALYLCASSWGQGTYEQYFGPGTRLTVT.